This TCR beta chain was recovered during a study of monozygotic twins with inflammatory bowel disease (dated 2019 in TCRdb). Background on the whole study: In total, roughly 28 monozygotic twin pairs made up the full study: 19 Danish pairs, all IBD-discordant, plus nine German pairs, of which four were IBD-concordant and five were IBD-discordant. The search for disease-associated traits relied mainly on comparing, within discordant pairs, IBD patients with their genetically identical healthy co-twins. Each individual had, on average, about 151 000 unique TCRalpha sequences and 181 000 unique TCRbeta sequences available for analysis.

To note about this clonotype: Its specific antigen is unknown.

A 2.5 ml peripheral blood sample was drawn into PAXgene tubes per donor and stored at -80°C. Total RNA was isolated from whole blood with the PAXgene blood miRNA kit on an automated QIAcube, without T cell sorting. Peripheral blood from monozygotic twin pairs concordant or discordant for inflammatory bowel disease was subjected to deep TCRalpha and TCRbeta repertoire profiling with unique molecular barcoding. Smoking habits were recorded for all twin pairs, with individuals classified as current, former or never smokers. The CDR3 holds 14 amino acids from the cysteine to the phenylalanine. No DNA accompanies this entry. CDR1 SGHVS and CDR2 FNYEAQ were looked up in the germline V gene. What the authors observed across the whole study: No single strong signal or clonotype linked to IBD turned up in the results, so the idea that one exists was not supported. Compared with healthy twins, IBD patients had fewer clonotypes in common with other individuals, a difference most pronounced in patients showing signs of disease activity. TCRbeta repertoire diversity, by inverse Simpson index, was decreased in IBD patients compared with their healthy co-twins. Differing immunosuppressive treatments among patients may have added background noise and inter-individual variability to the repertoires. Repertoire similarity did not differ between concordant and discordant twins, possibly due to limited statistical power. Different T cell subtypes could not be distinguished in the analysis.

Library creation used 5' RACE. For each TCR library, approximately 3.5 ug of total RNA was used. For each sample, cDNA was synthesized in eight separate reactions using SMARTScribe reverse transcriptase. During cDNA synthesis, template switching was used to introduce unique molecular identifiers that contained a 6-nucleotide sample barcode. TCRalpha and TCRbeta cDNA was amplified by two nested PCRs of approximately 16 and 10 cycles, with bead purification after each PCR. Before amplification, cDNA was treated with uracil DNA-glycosylase and purified using the QIAquick PCR purification kit. The second PCR was the step at which Illumina TruSeq-compatible adapters and sample-specific barcodes were added. Library quality and concentration were checked on TapeStation and Qubit, and libraries were pooled at around 4.7 ng each. Sequencing of pooled libraries was carried out on an Illumina HiSeq2500 single-index Rapid Run using 2 x 100 bp reads and custom sequencing primers. The authors processed their data as follows. PCR and sequencing errors were corrected by UMI-based consensus assembly using MiGEC version 1.2.6. MiXCR version 2.1.1 was used to carry out V(D)J alignment, clonotype assembly and CDR3 extraction. Normalisation of gene usage, clonotype sharing and MAIT/NKT TCR abundance was achieved by analysing the top 1000, 10 000 and 20 000 clonotypes per sample. After downsampling to 27 000 UMIs, diversity was calculated as the inverse Simpson index using the vegan R package. Paired Mann-Whitney U tests on discordant twin pairs were used, with Benjamini-Hochberg multiple-testing correction. TCRdb reanalyzed the reads, keeping one entry per CDR3 protein sequence and omitting DNA. TCRdb, not the original authors, processed these V and J calls. This sample's table lists 310,000 or so distinct CDR3 sequences. The top ten hold under 2.5% of the sample.

The sequencing sample was made of blood. The clonotype comes from a human donor with ulcerative colitis or Crohn's disease, or a healthy co-twin of an affected twin (not recorded which). The rearrangement joined TRBV7-6 to TRBJ2-7; TCRdb reports TRBD1, a call that lacks DNA to check it against. The CDR3 here reads CASSLTGWGSEQYF.